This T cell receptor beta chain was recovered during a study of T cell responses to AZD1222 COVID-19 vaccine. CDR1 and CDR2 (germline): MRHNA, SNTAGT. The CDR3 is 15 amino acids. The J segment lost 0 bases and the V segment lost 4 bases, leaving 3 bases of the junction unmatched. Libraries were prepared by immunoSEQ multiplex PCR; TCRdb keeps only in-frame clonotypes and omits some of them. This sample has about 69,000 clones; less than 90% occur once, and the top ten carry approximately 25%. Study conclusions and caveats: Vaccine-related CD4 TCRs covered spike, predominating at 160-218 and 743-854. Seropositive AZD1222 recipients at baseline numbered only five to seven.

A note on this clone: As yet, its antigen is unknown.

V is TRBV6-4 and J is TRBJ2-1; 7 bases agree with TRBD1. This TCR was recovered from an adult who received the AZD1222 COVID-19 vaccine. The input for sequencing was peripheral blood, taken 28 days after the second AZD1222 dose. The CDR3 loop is CASSGQGDSYNEQFF. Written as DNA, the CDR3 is TGTGCCAGCAGTGGACAGGGAGACTCCTACAATGAGCAGTTCTTC.